These 23 T cell receptor beta chains were sequenced from one sample in a study of tumor-infiltrating lymphocytes in primary liver carcinoma. Joint extraction of RNA and DNA used roughly 19-33 mg of bulk tissue that was unsorted. Making TCR beta cDNA involved approximately 510 ng total RNA and a constant-region primer. Three rounds of nested multiplex PCR with slightly modified ARM-PCR produced TCR beta libraries. Forward primers for TRBV1-TRBV30 and a C-beta reverse primer served the first two PCR rounds, at about 9 cycles each. TCRdb redid the calling of the multiplex PCR reads with MiXCR, one entry per CDR3 protein. The sample lists approximately 80,000 distinct CDR3 sequences; 65% to 75% were seen once. The sequencing input was tumor-adjacent normal liver tissue. The receptors stem from a man aged 35 to 55 with primary liver carcinoma and hepatitis B virus infection.

V gene TRBV29-1 combines with J gene TRBJ2-3, with D perhaps TRBD2 (5 bases). Trimming left V 4 bases short and J 3 bases short, with 14 bases between. Looked up from germline, CDR1 is SQVTM and CDR2 is ANQGSEA. The CDR3 is made up of 14 amino acids. CDR3 in DNA: TGCAGCGTTGGGTCCGTGAGGGCGACAGATACGCAGTATTTT. Translating gives CSVGSVRATDTQYF.

This chain joins TRBV4-1 and TRBJ2-7; D is ambiguous. The ends were cut back, 1 base at V and 13 bases at J, with 17 bases in the middle. The CDR3 covers 13 residues. Germline V gene lookup returns CDR1 MGHRA and CDR2 YSYEKL. CDR3 DNA: TGCGCCAGCAGCCAAGTTGGGCAGTACGAGTACTACTTC. Protein: CASSQVGQYEYYF.

As concerns this clonotype: Since a much larger clone is just one base distant, this may be a read error. This chain links TRBV6-2 or TRBV6-3 with TRBJ2-1, with 9 bases fitting TRBD2. The CDR3 has 14 amino acids. V lost 6 bases, J lost 6 bases, and 6 bases stayed unmatched. Germline CDR1 reads MNHEY; CDR2 reads SVGEGT. The CDR3 DNA follows: TGTGCCAGCAGCGTGACTAGCGGAACCAATGAGCAGTTCTTC. The encoded protein is CASSVTSGTNEQFF.

Points on this clonotype: This CDR3 fails to terminate in the conserved phenylalanine or tryptophan, so it likely reflects a read error. This chain joins TRBV5-6 and TRBJ2-1; tentatively, D is TRBD1 (5 bases). Germline CDR1 reads SGHDT; CDR2 reads YYEEEE. Trimming removed 0 bases from V and 9 bases from J, with 19 bases in between. CDR3 length equals 16 residues. In nucleotides, the CDR3 is TGTGCCAGCAGCTTGGGGGGTATAAGCTGGGGCATTGAGCAGTTCTTG. Translating gives CASSLGGISWGIEQFL.

This clonotype was counted only a few times. Relative to the germline gene, one junction end is altered; a read error may explain this. The rearrangement uses TRBV29-1 and TRBJ2-2; D may be TRBD2 (5 bases). The CDR3 contains 15 residues. Germline CDR1 reads SQVTM; CDR2 reads ANQGSEA. This chain's CDR3 is CSVEFADKRTGELFF. CDR3 nucleotides: TGCAGCGTTGAATTTGCAGACAAAAGGACCGGGGAGCTTTTTTTT.

A word on this clonotype: An end of the junction differs from the germline gene, which may be a read error. J is TRBJ2-5 and V is TRBV6-5; TRBD1 is a possible D gene (6 bases). The CDR3 totals 12 residues. The V gene's germline CDR1 is MNHEY and CDR2 SVGAGI. CDR3 loop: CASSRGGETLYF. The CDR3 DNA reads as TGTGCCAGCAGTAGAGGGGGAGAGACCCTGTACTTC.

This clonotype was detected once. A read error may be the cause here, since a much bigger clone is one base away. V is TRBV4-1 and J is TRBJ2-5, with 13 bases identical to TRBD2. Germline V CDR1 and CDR2: MGHRA, YSYEKL. This CDR3 is 18 amino acids long. This CDR3 is CASSQDTSGRGNLETQRF. The CDR3 DNA reads TGCGCCAGCAGCCAAGATACTAGCGGGAGGGGTAATTTGGAGACCCAGCGCTTC.

Regarding this clonotype: A read error may account for a junction end that differs from germline. The chain combines TRBV4-2 with TRBJ2-1, with 9 bases lining up with TRBD2. Germline V gives CDR1 LGHNA, CDR2 YNFKEQ. The CDR3 has 17 residues. In nucleotides, the CDR3 is TGTGCCAGCAGCCAAGTGGTAGCGGGAGCCTCCTACAATGAACAGTTCTTC. This codes for CASSQVVAGASYNEQFF.

This clonotype was observed a few times. The V and J genes are TRBV27 and TRBJ2-7; TRBD2 aligns across 7 bases. Losses at the gene ends were 4 bases for V and 1 base for J; bases not matched to a gene: 10. Germline values: CDR1 MNHEY, CDR2 SMNVEV (reference sequence). The CDR3 totals 16 residues. Here the CDR3 DNA reads TGTGCCAGCAGTTCAAGTGGGAGGGCCAGGTCCTACGAGCAGTACTTC. Translating gives CASSSSGRARSYEQYF.

This clonotype was seen a handful of times. A much bigger clone sits one base away, suggesting this may be a read error. The rearrangement uses TRBV6-5 and TRBJ2-1, with TRBD2 identical over 11 bases. Trimming cost V 5 bases and J 8 bases; bases outside gene matches: 17. The germline gives CDR1 MNHEY, CDR2 SVGAGI. The CDR3 loop spans 18 amino acids. CDR3 loop: CASSLRYQLAGETHEQFF. CDR3 sequence (DNA): TGTGCCAGCAGTCTACGATACCAACTAGCGGGAGAAACACATGAGCAGTTCTTC.

This clonotype has a count of ten or more. The chain recombines TRBV6-2 or TRBV6-3 with TRBJ2-1, with D unresolved. CDR3 length: 13 amino acids. The germline V gene encodes CDR1 MNHEY and CDR2 SVGEGT. V lost 5 bases, J lost 9 bases, and 14 bases lay in between. This chain's CDR3 is CASSTTPVGEQFF. CDR3 bases: TGTGCCAGCAGTACCACCCCAGTAGGTGAGCAGTTCTTC.

This clonotype was seen only a few times. A read error may produce the germline difference seen at one junction end. The chain combines TRBV5-5 with TRBJ2-4, with 12 bases fitting TRBD2. The CDR3 extends over 14 amino acids. Germline values: CDR1 SGHKS, CDR2 YYEKEE (reference sequence). The CDR3 region is CAISSLAGGDIQYF. Here the CDR3 DNA reads TGTGCCATCAGTTCACTAGCGGGAGGTGACATTCAATACTTC. The full variable domain, rest sourced from reference TRBV5-5 and TRBJ2-4, is DAGVTQSPTHLIKTRGQQVTLRCSPISGHKSVSWYQQVLGQGPQFIFQYYEKEERGRGNFPDRFSARQFPNYSSELNVNALLLGDSALYLCAISSLAGGDIQYFGAGTRLSVL.

As regards this clonotype: Sequence at one end of the junction differs from germline and may be a read error. V gene TRBV5-5 combines with J gene TRBJ1-4, with D perhaps TRBD1 (6 bases). The CDR3 sequence is 18 residues long. Germline V CDR1 and CDR2: SGHKS, YYEKEE (reference sequence). The CDR3: CASSYEYRDNTRGEKLIF. The DNA for the CDR3 is TGTGCCAGCAGCTACGAGTACCGGGACAACACAAGGGGTGAAAAACTGATTTTT.

This clonotype was observed a few times. This sequence joins TRBV6-2 or TRBV6-3 and TRBJ2-5, with TRBD2 matching over 13 bases. V trimming: 4 bases; J trimming: 4 bases; junction bases outside the gene matches: 3. CDR1 and CDR2 from the germline V gene are MNHEY and SVGEGT. This CDR3 comprises 15 residues. The CDR3 nucleotides are TGTGCCAGCAGTTGGACTAGCGGGAGTGGAGAGACCCAGTACTTC. Amino acids: CASSWTSGSGETQYF.

V is TRBV9 and J is TRBJ2-1, with D unresolved. Between the trimmed V and J ends, which lost 3 bases and 7 bases, there was a span of 11 bases. Germline V lookup: CDR1 SGDLS, CDR2 YYNGEE. There are 13 residues in the CDR3. The CDR3 loop is CASSDLYSNEQFF. As DNA, the CDR3 is TGTGCCAGCAGCGACCTGTATTCTAATGAGCAGTTCTTC.

As for this clonotype: Without the conserved terminal phenylalanine or tryptophan, this CDR3 likely stems from a read error. The chain employs TRBV12-3 or TRBV12-4 and TRBJ1-5, with unresolved D. Trimming left V 2 bases short and J 3 bases short, with 11 bases between. The CDR3 length is 15 residues. This chain's CDR3 is CASSLIGVDNQPQHL. The CDR3 bases are TGTGCCAGCAGTTTAATTGGTGTGGACAATCAGCCCCAGCATCTT.

On this clonotype itself: Sequence at one end of the junction differs from germline and may be a read error. The chain carries TRBV5-6 and TRBJ2-2; 8 nucleotides align to TRBD1. CDR1 SGHDT and CDR2 YYEEEE come from the germline V gene. The CDR3 extends over 15 amino acids. CDR3 DNA sequence: TGTGCCAGCAATCCCGAGACAGGGGTCACCGTGGAGCTGTTTTTT. This gives the protein CASNPETGVTVELFF.

This clonotype was seen repeatedly, ten times or more. V is TRBV5-1 and J is TRBJ2-7; 9 positions agree with TRBD1. This CDR3 spans 13 amino acids. CDR1 and CDR2 (germline): SGHRS, YFSETQ. J gave up 3 bases and V 3 bases, and 1 base lay outside the gene matches. The CDR3 sequence is CASSSTGGYEQYF. The CDR3 nucleotides are TGCGCCAGCAGCTCGACAGGGGGCTACGAGCAGTACTTC.

Ten or more counts support this clonotype. V usage is TRBV29-1 and J usage is TRBJ2-5; TRBD1 matches 10 bases. Per germline, CDR1 SQVTM and CDR2 ANQGSEA. Germline trimming cut 6 bases from V and 5 bases from J; bases unmatched to any gene: 12. This CDR3 contains 15 residues. CDR3 region: CSVRVPGQGIETQYF. The CDR3, as DNA: TGCAGCGTCCGAGTCCCGGGACAGGGGATTGAGACCCAGTACTTC.

The V and J genes are TRBV6-5 and TRBJ2-5; D ambiguous. CDR1 is MNHEY and CDR2 is SVGAGI in the germline V gene. This CDR3 region has 11 residues. This CDR3 reads CGSTARGTQYF. In DNA form, the CDR3 reads TGTGGTAGCACCGCACGCGGGACCCAGTACTTC.

With respect to this clonotype: At one end, the junction sequence differs from germline, possibly due to a read error. The chain employs TRBV11-2 and TRBJ2-7; D might be TRBD2 (6 bases). The CDR3 consists of 13 residues. Germline V gene lookup returns CDR1 SGHAT and CDR2 FQNNGV. This chain's CDR3 is CAGSFGGASEQYF. In DNA form, the CDR3 reads TGTGCCGGCAGCTTCGGAGGGGCTAGTGAGCAATACTTC.

As regards this clonotype: This may come from a read error, since a much larger clone is one base off. CDR3 bases: TGTGCCAGCAGTATCACAGGGGGCGGGCAGTTCTTC. Translation gives CASSITGGGQFF. V usage is TRBV6-6 and J usage is TRBJ2-1; 9 nucleotides match TRBD1. CDR3 length: 12 residues. V shed 5 bases, J shed 12 bases, and the junction held 5 bases outside the gene matches. Germline CDR1 reads MNHNY; CDR2 reads SVGAGI (reference sequence).

Notes on this clonotype: One junction end disagrees with the germline gene, perhaps due to a read error. The rearrangement joins TRBV6-5 to TRBJ2-7, with D perhaps given as TRBD1 or TRBD2 (5 bases each). Germline-derived CDR1 and CDR2 are MNHEY and SVGAGI. The CDR3 is 14 amino acids. CDR3 coding DNA: TGTGCCAGCAGTCACTCTAGAGGGGACCAGGAGCAGTACTTC. This translates into CASSHSRGDQEQYF.